These T cell receptor beta chains were read from a single sample in a study of CD8+ T cells in alopecia areata. Profiled with immunoSEQ multiplex PCR; TCRdb holds only in-frame clones, not every one. The table includes 150,000 to 200,000 clones, about 51% detected once. Sequencing was performed on CD8+ T cells sorted from blood, taken between weeks 51 and 54, from a patient treated with tofacitinib. The source is a human donor with alopecia areata. CDR3s include the opening cysteine and the closing phenylalanine or tryptophan. D genes are given only for firm matches. Clone size appears in some rows only: once, few, many, or a class for an expanded clone.

d_gene	v_gene	j_gene	abundance	CDR3nt	CDR3aa
.	TRBV30	TRBJ1-1	.	TGTGCCTGGAGTGTACTAGGACCTCAAGTGGGGGCCGAAGCTTTCTTT	CAWSVLGPQVGAEAFF
TRBD1	TRBV6-1	TRBJ1-6	.	TGTGCCACCGGGGACAGGGAAAATTCACCCCTCCACTTT	CATGDRENSPLHF
.	TRBV27	TRBJ2-1	.	TGTGCCAGCAGTTGGGGGGGCGGCAATGAGCAGTTCTTC	CASSWGGGNEQFF
.	TRBV12-5	TRBJ1-1	few	TGTGCTAGTGGTTTGACAGGAGTGAACACTGAAGCTTTCTTT	CASGLTGVNTEAFF
.	TRBV10-3	TRBJ1-6	.	TGTGCCATCAGTGGGGGCCCAGGGTTCGACTGGAATTCACCCCTCCACTTT	CAISGGPGFDWNSPLHF
.	TRBV10-3	TRBJ2-3	once	TGTGCCATCAGTGAGCCGGGGGTTACAGATACGCAGTATTTT	CAISEPGVTDTQYF
.	TRBV27	TRBJ1-1	.	TGTGCCAGCAGTTTACGAAGTACGTACACTGAAGCTTTCTTT	CASSLRSTYTEAFF
.	TRBV27	TRBJ2-7	.	TGTGCCAGCAGCCCAATCCCTGGGGCCTACGAGCAGTACTTC	CASSPIPGAYEQYF
.	TRBV27	TRBJ2-1	.	TGTGCCAGCAGTTTATCGCCAGGTAGCTCCTACAATGAGCAGTTCTTC	CASSLSPGSSYNEQFF
.	TRBV27	TRBJ2-2	.	TGTGCCAGCAGCCATACCGGGGAGCTGTTTTTT	CASSHTGELFF
.	TRBV11-2	TRBJ1-5	.	TGTGCCAGCAGCCGCTCCGGGAATCAGCCCCAGCATTTT	CASSRSGNQPQHF
TRBD1	TRBV19	TRBJ1-1	once	TGTGCCAGTAGTATATTCCCAGGGGGAAGCACTGAAGCTTTCTTT	CASSIFPGGSTEAFF
.	TRBV9	TRBJ2-5	.	TGTGCCAGCAGTAGCGACCAAGAGACCCAGTACTTC	CASSSDQETQYF
TRBD1	TRBV2	TRBJ1-1	.	TGTGCCAGCAGTCCCGGACAGGTCCACACTGAAGCTTTCTTT	CASSPGQVHTEAFF
.	TRBV6-1	TRBJ2-3	few	TGTGCCAGCAGTGAAGATGTCTACACAGATACGCAGTATTTT	CASSEDVYTDTQYF
.	TRBV25-1	TRBJ1-2	few	TGTGCCAGCAGGGAGGGACGGTTCGATGGCTACACCTTC	CASREGRFDGYTF
.	TRBV30	TRBJ1-1	.	TGTGCCTGGAGTGGGGTGAACACTGAAGCTTTCTTT	CAWSGVNTEAFF
.	TRBV5-6	TRBJ2-3	few	TGTGCCAGCAGCTTGTCCCCGCCAGATACGCAGTATTTT	CASSLSPPDTQYF